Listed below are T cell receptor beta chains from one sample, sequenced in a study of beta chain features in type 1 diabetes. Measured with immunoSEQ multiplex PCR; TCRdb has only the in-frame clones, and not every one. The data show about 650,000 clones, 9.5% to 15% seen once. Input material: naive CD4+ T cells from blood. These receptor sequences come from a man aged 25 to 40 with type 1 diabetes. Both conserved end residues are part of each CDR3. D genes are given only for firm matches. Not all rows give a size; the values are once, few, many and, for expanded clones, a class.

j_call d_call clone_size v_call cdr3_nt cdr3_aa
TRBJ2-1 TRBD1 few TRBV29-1 TGCAGCGTTGCCGGACAGGGTACCTACAATGAGCAGTTCTTC CSVAGQGTYNEQFF
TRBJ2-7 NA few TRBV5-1 TGCGCCAGCAGCTTGGCCGGGACGGATTTGGGGTACGAGCAGTACTTC CASSLAGTDLGYEQYF
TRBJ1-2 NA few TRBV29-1 TGCAGCGTTATACTTCGGGGGGAAGACGGCTACACCTTC CSVILRGEDGYTF
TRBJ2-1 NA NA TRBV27 TGTGCCAGCAGTTTAATAGGAAATGAGCAGTTCTTC CASSLIGNEQFF
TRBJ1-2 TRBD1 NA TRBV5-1 TGCGCCAGCAGCTTGGATGGACAGGGAGGATTCTATGGCTACACCTTC CASSLDGQGGFYGYTF
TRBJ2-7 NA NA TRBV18 TGTGCCAGCTCACCACCAGGGACGAGTGAGCAGTACTTC CASSPPGTSEQYF
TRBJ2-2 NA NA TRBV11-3 TGTGCCAGCAGACTACAGGGCGACACCGGGGAGCTGTTTTTT CASRLQGDTGELFF
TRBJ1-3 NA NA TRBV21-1 TGTGCCAGGCGACAGACCTCTGGAAACACCATATATTTT CARRQTSGNTIYF
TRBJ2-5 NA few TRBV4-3 TGCGCCAGCAGCCAAGATCCCAGTGCCGAGACCCAGTACTTC CASSQDPSAETQYF
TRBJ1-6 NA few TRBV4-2 TGTGCCAGCAGCCAAGAAGTGGGGGATAATTCACCCCTCCACTTT CASSQEVGDNSPLHF
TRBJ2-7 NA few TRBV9 TGTGCCAGCAGCGTAGCTACGGGGGTTTCCGGACCGGACGAGCAGTACTTC CASSVATGVSGPDEQYF
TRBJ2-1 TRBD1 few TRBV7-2 TGTGCCAGCAGTTTAGGGGGCCGTGAGCAGTTCTTC CASSLGGREQFF
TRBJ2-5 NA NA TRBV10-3 TGTGCCATCAGTGAGTCAAAAGAGACCCAGTACTTC CAISESKETQYF
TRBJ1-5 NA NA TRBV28 TGTGCCAGCAGTTTATATCCGGGTAGCAATCAGCCCCAGCATTTT CASSLYPGSNQPQHF
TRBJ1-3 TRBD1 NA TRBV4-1 TGCGCCAGCAGCCGTCCGGGACAGGGGTTCTCTGGAAACACCATATATTTT CASSRPGQGFSGNTIYF
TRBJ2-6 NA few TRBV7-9 TGTGCCAGCAGCTTATTTCGGGTCTCTGGGGCCAACGTCCTGACTTTC CASSLFRVSGANVLTF
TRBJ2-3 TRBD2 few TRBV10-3 TGTGCCATCAGTGAGTCGGCCAGCGGGGGTTCAGATACGCAGTATTTT CAISESASGGSDTQYF
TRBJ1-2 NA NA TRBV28 TGTGCCAGCAGTTACGACACGTCGGGAAACTATGGCTACACCTTC CASSYDTSGNYGYTF
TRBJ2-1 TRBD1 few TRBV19 TGTGCCAGTAGTATCACCGGGACAGGGTTCAATGAGCAGTTCTTC CASSITGTGFNEQFF
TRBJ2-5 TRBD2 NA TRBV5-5 TGTGCCAGCAGTTTTAGCGGGGGGTCACAAGAGACCCAGTACTTC CASSFSGGSQETQYF
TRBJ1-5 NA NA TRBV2 TGTGCCAGCAGTGAATTCAGGATAGGTAGCAATCAGCCCCAGCATTTT CASSEFRIGSNQPQHF
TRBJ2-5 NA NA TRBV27 TGTGCCAGCAGTTCAAAGGGGGGCGGGGAGACCCAGTACTTC CASSSKGGGETQYF
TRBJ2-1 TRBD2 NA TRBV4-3 TGCGCCAGCAGCCAAGATGGGACTAGCCACAATGAGCAGTTCTTC CASSQDGTSHNEQFF
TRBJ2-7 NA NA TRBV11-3 TGTGCCAGCAGCTTAGCCATGGGACTCTACGAGCAGTACTTC CASSLAMGLYEQYF
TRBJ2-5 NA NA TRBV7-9 TGTGCCAGCAGCTTAGCGTCCGGGCACCCCTGGGAGACCCAGTACTTC CASSLASGHPWETQYF
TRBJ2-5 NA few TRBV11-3 TGTGCCAGCAGCTCTGGGGTAGAGACCCAGTACTTC CASSSGVETQYF
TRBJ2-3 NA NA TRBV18 TGTGCCAGCTCACCGGGGGGCGGAGATACGCAGTATTTT CASSPGGGDTQYF
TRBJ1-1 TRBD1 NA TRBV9 TGTGCCAGCGAGGGGGCGGCGAGCACTGAAGCTTTCTTT CASEGAASTEAFF
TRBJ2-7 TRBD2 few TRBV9 TGTGCCAGCAGCGCTTCGGGCGGGGGGGCCCCTAGGGAGCAGTACTTC CASSASGGGAPREQYF
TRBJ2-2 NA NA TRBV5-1 TGCGCCAGCAGCCCGAGGGTTGCCGGGGCTCGGACCGGGGAGCTGTTTTTT CASSPRVAGARTGELFF
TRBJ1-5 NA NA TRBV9 TGTGCCAGCAGCGCGGGGCCAGGGGGCAATCAGCCCCAGCATTTT CASSAGPGGNQPQHF
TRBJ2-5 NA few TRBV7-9 TGTGCCAGCAGGAGGGACACCCAAGAGACCCAGTACTTC CASRRDTQETQYF
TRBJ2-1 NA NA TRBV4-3 TGCGCCAGCAGCCAAGATTTAACAGTCTCCTACAATGAGCAGTTCTTC CASSQDLTVSYNEQFF
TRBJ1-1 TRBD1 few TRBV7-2 TGTGCCAGCAGCAGACACAGGGGGCCGGGAGCTTTCTTT CASSRHRGPGAFF
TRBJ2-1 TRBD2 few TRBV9 TGTGCCAGCAGCGTGTCCGGGACTAGCGGGAGCAATGAGCAGTTCTTC CASSVSGTSGSNEQFF
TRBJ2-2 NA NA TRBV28 TGTGCCAGCAGTTCCGGGTCTTACACCGGGGAGCTGTTTTTT CASSSGSYTGELFF
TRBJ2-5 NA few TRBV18 TGTGCCAGCTCACCTTACTCCGGGGAGACCCAGTACTTC CASSPYSGETQYF
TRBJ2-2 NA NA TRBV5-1 TGCGCCAGCAGCTTGGGTGGCACCGGGGAGCTGTTTTTT CASSLGGTGELFF
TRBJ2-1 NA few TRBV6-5 TGTGCCAGCAGGAACGTGGGCGAGCAGTTCTTC CASRNVGEQFF
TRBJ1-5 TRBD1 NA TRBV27 TGTGCCAGCAGGACAGGGGATCAGCCCCAGCATTTT CASRTGDQPQHF
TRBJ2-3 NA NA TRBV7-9 TGTGCCAGCAGCCTCGGGGGGCGAGACCGCACAGATACGCAGTATTTT CASSLGGRDRTDTQYF
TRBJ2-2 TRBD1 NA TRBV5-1 TGCGCCAGCAGCCCAAGGACAGGCCCGACCGGGGAGCTGTTTTTT CASSPRTGPTGELFF
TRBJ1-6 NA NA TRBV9 TGTGCCAGCACCCACGGGGATCGTAATTCACCCCTCCACTTT CASTHGDRNSPLHF
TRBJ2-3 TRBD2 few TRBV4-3 TGCGCCAGCAGCCAAGATTGCGACGGGGGGGTTTTAGATACGCAGTATTTT CASSQDCDGGVLDTQYF
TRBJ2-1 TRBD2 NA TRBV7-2 TGTGCCAGCAGCCCGTCGGGAGCGGGGGGGCAGAATGAGCAGTTCTTC CASSPSGAGGQNEQFF
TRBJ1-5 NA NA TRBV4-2 TGTGCCAGCAGCCAAGAGGGAGCGGGAGAAGGCAATCAGCCCCAGCATTTT CASSQEGAGEGNQPQHF